A selection of T cell receptor beta chains follows, all from one sample in a study of T-cell memory formation after mild COVID-19. TCRdb processed the 5' RACE reads anew with MiXCR; each CDR3 protein has one entry. The sample lists about 440,000 distinct CDR3 sequences, about 20% seen once, with roughly 8.4% in the top ten. The sequenced sample consisted of PBMCs or a T cell subset sorted from them (not recorded which). The source of these receptors is an adult woman who had mild COVID-19 (a few samples of this study predate the infection). Cell type and time point are not known. CDR3s include the opening cysteine and the closing phenylalanine or tryptophan. Fields, in order: D gene, clone size, V gene, CDR3 length, J gene, CDR3 protein, CDR3 DNA. D genes are given only for firm matches. Expanded clones are given a class, and other clones once, few, many or no size at all.

D: -
size: -
V: TRBV9
length: 17
J: TRBJ1-6
CDR3: CASRADGILGFNSPLHF
DNA: TGTGCCAGCAGAGCCGACGGGATTCTAGGATTTAATTCACCCCTCCACTTT

D: -
size: many
V: TRBV20-1
length: 15
J: TRBJ2-3
CDR3: CSASGAGASTDTQYF
DNA: TGCAGTGCTTCCGGGGCGGGCGCTAGCACAGATACGCAGTATTTT

D: -
size: few
V: TRBV4-1
length: 14
J: TRBJ1-2
CDR3: CASSQDSVSYGYTF
DNA: TGCGCCAGCAGCCAAGATTCGGTGTCCTATGGCTACACCTTC

D: TRBD2
size: few
V: TRBV7-2
length: 16
J: TRBJ2-1
CDR3: CASSSWTSGGWNEQFF
DNA: TGTGCCAGCAGCTCCTGGACTAGCGGGGGGTGGAATGAGCAGTTCTTC

D: TRBD2
size: -
V: TRBV24-1
length: 15
J: TRBJ2-5
CDR3: CATSIPGLAQETQYF
DNA: TGTGCCACCAGCATTCCGGGACTAGCACAAGAGACCCAGTACTTC

D: TRBD1
size: few
V: TRBV7-9
length: 14
J: TRBJ2-7
CDR3: CASRPRTGAHEQYF
DNA: TGTGCCAGCAGGCCCCGGACAGGGGCTCACGAGCAGTACTTC

D: -
size: few
V: TRBV12-3/TRBV12-4
length: 14
J: TRBJ2-1
CDR3: CASNGLGGNNEQFF
DNA: TGTGCCAGCAATGGACTAGGGGGAAACAATGAGCAGTTCTTC

D: TRBD2
size: few
V: TRBV5-1
length: 16
J: TRBJ2-1
CDR3: CASSLFPAGGDNEQFF
DNA: TGCGCCAGCAGCTTGTTCCCAGCGGGAGGGGACAATGAGCAGTTCTTC

D: -
size: few
V: TRBV14
length: 21
J: TRBJ2-6
CDR3: CASSQDKEWKGEYSGANVLTF
DNA: TGTGCCAGCAGCCAAGATAAGGAATGGAAAGGGGAATATTCTGGGGCCAACGTCCTGACTTTC

D: -
size: -
V: TRBV5-6
length: 13
J: TRBJ1-2
CDR3: CASSFDDFYGYTF
DNA: TGTGCCAGCAGCTTTGATGACTTCTATGGCTACACCTTC

D: -
size: -
V: TRBV29-1
length: 14
J: TRBJ2-7
CDR3: CSVEAGLSTYEQYF
DNA: TGCAGCGTTGAAGCAGGATTATCCACCTACGAGCAGTACTTC

D: TRBD2
size: -
V: TRBV4-3
length: 14
J: TRBJ2-1
CDR3: CASSQDAGAGPGFF
DNA: TGCGCCAGCAGCCAAGATGCGGGAGCGGGTCCGGGATTCTTC

D: -
size: few
V: TRBV12-3/TRBV12-4
length: 12
J: TRBJ1-5
CDR3: CASSHMNQPQHF
DNA: TGTGCCAGCAGTCACATGAATCAGCCCCAGCATTTT

D: TRBD1
size: -
V: TRBV15
length: 15
J: TRBJ1-2
CDR3: CATSRGRGGQGLFTF
DNA: TGTGCCACCAGCAGAGGTCGGGGGGGACAGGGCCTTTTCACCTTC

D: -
size: -
V: TRBV2
length: 14
J: TRBJ1-5
CDR3: CASSEGGKGQPQHF
DNA: TGTGCCAGCAGTGAAGGGGGGAAGGGGCAGCCCCAGCATTTT

D: -
size: -
V: TRBV29-1
length: 12
J: TRBJ2-1
CDR3: CSVDGLYNEQFF
DNA: TGCAGCGTTGACGGATTATACAATGAGCAGTTCTTC

D: TRBD1
size: -
V: TRBV29-1
length: 13
J: TRBJ1-5
CDR3: CSVGQGADQPQHF
DNA: TGCAGCGTCGGACAGGGGGCAGATCAGCCCCAGCATTTT

D: -
size: few
V: TRBV2
length: 14
J: TRBJ1-1
CDR3: CASSGGGLGTEAFF
DNA: TGTGCCAGCAGTGGCGGGGGGCTAGGCACTGAAGCTTTCTTT

D: TRBD1
size: few
V: TRBV7-2
length: 19
J: TRBJ2-2
CDR3: CASSPGTLDRGEGTGELFF
DNA: TGTGCCAGCAGCCCCGGGACCCTGGACAGGGGGGAGGGCACCGGGGAGCTGTTTTTT

D: -
size: -
V: TRBV7-2
length: 15
J: TRBJ2-1
CDR3: CASSFQPDIYSEQFF
DNA: TGTGCCAGCAGCTTTCAACCGGACATCTATAGTGAGCAGTTCTTC

D: TRBD2
size: -
V: TRBV9
length: 16
J: TRBJ2-3
CDR3: CASSQDPSGSMSTQYF
DNA: TGTGCCAGCAGCCAGGACCCTAGCGGGAGTATGAGTACGCAGTATTTT

D: TRBD1
size: -
V: TRBV7-2
length: 14
J: TRBJ2-7
CDR3: CASSRDRASYEQYF
DNA: TGTGCCAGCAGTAGGGACAGAGCCTCCTACGAGCAGTACTTC

D: TRBD1
size: -
V: TRBV20-1
length: 12
J: TRBJ1-6
CDR3: CSIRGDNSPLHF
DNA: TGCAGTATCAGGGGGGATAATTCACCCCTCCACTTT

D: -
size: once
V: TRBV30
length: 13
J: TRBJ2-3
CDR3: CAWSVEAGATQYF
DNA: TGTGCCTGGAGTGTAGAGGCTGGAGCTACGCAGTATTTT

D: -
size: -
V: TRBV9
length: 13
J: TRBJ1-2
CDR3: CASSVGQDNGYTF
DNA: TGTGCCAGCAGCGTAGGACAGGACAATGGCTACACCTTC

D: TRBD1
size: few
V: TRBV20-1
length: 12
J: TRBJ2-5
CDR3: CSAQTGRETQYF
DNA: TGCAGTGCTCAGACAGGGAGAGAGACCCAGTACTTC

D: TRBD1
size: few
V: TRBV6-5
length: 15
J: TRBJ1-4
CDR3: CASSWGQGTNEKLFF
DNA: TGTGCCAGCAGTTGGGGACAGGGGACTAATGAAAAACTGTTTTTT

D: -
size: few
V: TRBV24-1
length: 14
J: TRBJ2-7
CDR3: CATSDFEQNHEQYF
DNA: TGTGCCACCAGTGATTTTGAACAGAACCACGAGCAGTACTTC

D: -
size: -
V: TRBV4-1
length: 17
J: TRBJ1-5
CDR3: CASSQEVGPGHNQPQHF
DNA: TGCGCCAGCAGCCAAGAGGTGGGGCCAGGGCACAATCAGCCCCAGCATTTT

D: -
size: -
V: TRBV30
length: 10
J: TRBJ1-1
CDR3: CAWRKVQAFF
DNA: TGTGCCTGGAGAAAGGTTCAAGCTTTCTTT

D: TRBD2
size: few
V: TRBV11-2
length: 15
J: TRBJ2-5
CDR3: CASSFSGGRGETQYF
DNA: TGTGCCAGCAGCTTTAGCGGGGGAAGGGGAGAGACCCAGTACTTC

D: -
size: -
V: TRBV4-3
length: 17
J: TRBJ2-2
CDR3: CASSQDWAAVNTGELFF
DNA: TGCGCCAGCAGCCAAGATTGGGCAGCCGTCAACACCGGGGAGCTGTTTTTT

D: -
size: many
V: TRBV5-6
length: 13
J: TRBJ2-7
CDR3: CASSPGRTYEQYF
DNA: TGTGCCAGCAGCCCGGGACGGACCTACGAGCAGTACTTC

D: -
size: -
V: TRBV25-1
length: 13
J: TRBJ2-7
CDR3: CASSERQAGEQYF
DNA: TGTGCCAGCAGTGAACGACAGGCGGGCGAGCAGTACTTC

D: -
size: -
V: TRBV30
length: 13
J: TRBJ2-6
CDR3: CAWTGIGANVLTF
DNA: TGTGCCTGGACAGGGATTGGGGCCAACGTCCTGACTTTC

D: -
size: few
V: TRBV20-1
length: 13
J: TRBJ1-2
CDR3: CSAVGNLGYGYTF
DNA: TGCAGTGCCGTGGGGAATCTCGGCTATGGCTACACCTTC

D: -
size: -
V: TRBV9
length: 12
J: TRBJ2-7
CDR3: CASSVGGGEQYF
DNA: TGTGCCAGCAGCGTAGGGGGCGGCGAGCAGTACTTC

D: -
size: few
V: TRBV5-4
length: 14
J: TRBJ1-1
CDR3: CASSQTGTSSEAFF
DNA: TGTGCCAGCAGCCAGACGGGAACCTCATCTGAAGCTTTCTTT

D: -
size: few
V: TRBV6-5
length: 14
J: TRBJ1-2
CDR3: CASSYSRDSYGYTF
DNA: TGTGCCAGCAGTTACTCAAGGGACTCCTATGGCTACACCTTC

D: TRBD1
size: -
V: TRBV5-1
length: 17
J: TRBJ2-3
CDR3: CASSLRDRGSNTDTQYF
DNA: TGCGCCAGCAGCTTGAGGGACAGGGGGTCCAACACAGATACGCAGTATTTT

D: -
size: once
V: TRBV5-1
length: 16
J: TRBJ2-1
CDR3: CASSLGRGGTYNEQFF
DNA: TGCGCCAGCAGCCTGGGAAGGGGCGGGACCTACAATGAGCAGTTCTTC

D: TRBD1
size: few
V: TRBV7-2
length: 13
J: TRBJ1-2
CDR3: CASSLKTGDGYTF
DNA: TGTGCCAGCAGCTTAAAGACAGGGGATGGCTACACCTTC

D: TRBD1
size: few
V: TRBV15
length: 14
J: TRBJ1-2
CDR3: CATSDPTGVFGYTF
DNA: TGTGCCACCAGCGACCCAACAGGGGTCTTTGGCTACACCTTC

D: TRBD2
size: few
V: TRBV7-9
length: 14
J: TRBJ2-1
CDR3: CASRRSGGNNEQFF
DNA: TGTGCCAGCAGAAGGAGCGGGGGCAACAATGAGCAGTTCTTC

D: -
size: few
V: TRBV19
length: 14
J: TRBJ2-7
CDR3: CASSTLSYSYEQYF
DNA: TGTGCCAGTAGTACGCTATCCTACTCCTACGAGCAGTACTTC

D: -
size: few
V: TRBV24-1
length: 19
J: TRBJ1-5
CDR3: CATSDFLGVYRVEYQPQHF
DNA: TGTGCCACCAGTGATTTCCTGGGAGTATACAGGGTCGAGTATCAGCCCCAGCATTTT

D: TRBD1
size: few
V: TRBV5-1
length: 16
J: TRBJ1-1
CDR3: CASSPPRTGADTEAFF
DNA: TGCGCCAGCAGCCCCCCTCGAACAGGGGCGGACACTGAAGCTTTCTTT

D: -
size: few
V: TRBV20-1
length: 13
J: TRBJ2-5
CDR3: CSAREGLGETQYF
DNA: TGCAGTGCTAGAGAAGGGCTAGGGGAGACCCAGTACTTC

D: -
size: -
V: TRBV7-9
length: 14
J: TRBJ2-1
CDR3: CASRRWGIYNEQFF
DNA: TGTGCCAGCAGGAGGTGGGGGATCTACAATGAGCAGTTCTTC

D: TRBD2
size: -
V: TRBV30
length: 17
J: TRBJ2-7
CDR3: CAWNGLAESLGVYEQYF
DNA: TGTGCCTGGAATGGACTAGCGGAATCCCTCGGGGTGTACGAGCAGTACTTC

D: TRBD1
size: -
V: TRBV5-8
length: 15
J: TRBJ2-3
CDR3: CASSPDRAYTDTQYF
DNA: TGTGCCAGCAGCCCGGACAGGGCCTACACAGATACGCAGTATTTT

D: -
size: -
V: TRBV11-3
length: 16
J: TRBJ2-1
CDR3: CASSLTPWDSYNEQFF
DNA: TGTGCCAGCAGCTTAACCCCTTGGGACTCCTACAATGAGCAGTTCTTC

D: -
size: few
V: TRBV7-9
length: 16
J: TRBJ2-5
CDR3: CASSSHGGGQGETQYF
DNA: TGTGCCAGCAGCTCCCATGGGGGGGGCCAGGGGGAGACCCAGTACTTC

D: -
size: many
V: TRBV5-1
length: 14
J: TRBJ1-5
CDR3: CASSLGDLNQPQHF
DNA: TGCGCCAGCAGCTTGGGGGACCTCAATCAGCCCCAGCATTTT

D: TRBD1
size: few
V: TRBV7-2
length: 14
J: TRBJ2-3
CDR3: CASIRDRGSDTQYF
DNA: TGTGCCAGCATCCGGGACAGGGGTTCAGATACGCAGTATTTT

D: TRBD2
size: few
V: TRBV6-6
length: 17
J: TRBJ2-1
CDR3: CASSYSFDLAGRNEQFF
DNA: TGTGCCAGCAGTTACTCGTTTGATCTAGCGGGGAGGAATGAGCAGTTCTTC

D: TRBD2
size: -
V: TRBV4-3
length: 15
J: TRBJ2-5
CDR3: CASSQEPGGDETQYF
DNA: TGCGCCAGCAGCCAAGAGCCGGGGGGTGATGAGACCCAGTACTTC